This T cell receptor (beta chain) derives from a study of human T cells and chemical hapten exposure. Looking at the study overall: Diphenylcyclopropenone doses were given weekly to the scalps of patients across the roughly 25-week study.

The V gene lost 8 bases and the J gene lost 2 bases, with 13 bases spanning the gap. The CDR3 has 13 residues. Germline CDR1 reads MNHEY; CDR2 reads SMNVEV (reference sequence). Time point noted: patch test 2, 6 weeks after DPC sensitization. Treatment given: therapeutic diphenylcyclopropenone sensitization with weekly scalp DPC. Samples of blood were obtained prior to the application of each patch test. It was from unfractionated whole blood that total RNA was extracted. TCRdb re-called the RACE reads with MiXCR, one entry per CDR3 protein. This table holds under 450,000 distinct CDR3 sequences, just under 6.5% found once. This clonotype was counted between two and nine times.

This chain joins TRBV27 and TRBJ2-7, with D possibly matching TRBD1 (5 bases). The sequence was collected from a woman between 18 and 29 years old with alopecia areata. Some clones in this sample may be carry-over from other donors' samples. Sequenced here: whole blood, sampled in connection with sensitization to the hapten diphenylcyclopropenone (DPC). The CDR3 DNA is TGTGCCAGCGGCCCAACAGGTGCCTACGAGCAGTACTTC. Protein product: CASGPTGAYEQYF.